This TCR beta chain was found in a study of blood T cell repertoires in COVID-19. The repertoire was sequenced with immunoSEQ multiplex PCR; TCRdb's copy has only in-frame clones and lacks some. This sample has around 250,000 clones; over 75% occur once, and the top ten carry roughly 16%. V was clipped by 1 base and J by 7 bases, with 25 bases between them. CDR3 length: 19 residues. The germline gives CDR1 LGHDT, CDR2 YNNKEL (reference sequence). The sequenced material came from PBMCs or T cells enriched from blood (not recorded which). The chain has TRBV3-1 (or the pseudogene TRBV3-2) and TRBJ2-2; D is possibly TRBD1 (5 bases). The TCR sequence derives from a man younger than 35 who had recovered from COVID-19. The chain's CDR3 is CASSQVFGREGPHDGELFF. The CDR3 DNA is TGTGCCAGCAGCCAAGTATTTGGCAGGGAAGGTCCCCATGACGGGGAGCTGTTTTTT.